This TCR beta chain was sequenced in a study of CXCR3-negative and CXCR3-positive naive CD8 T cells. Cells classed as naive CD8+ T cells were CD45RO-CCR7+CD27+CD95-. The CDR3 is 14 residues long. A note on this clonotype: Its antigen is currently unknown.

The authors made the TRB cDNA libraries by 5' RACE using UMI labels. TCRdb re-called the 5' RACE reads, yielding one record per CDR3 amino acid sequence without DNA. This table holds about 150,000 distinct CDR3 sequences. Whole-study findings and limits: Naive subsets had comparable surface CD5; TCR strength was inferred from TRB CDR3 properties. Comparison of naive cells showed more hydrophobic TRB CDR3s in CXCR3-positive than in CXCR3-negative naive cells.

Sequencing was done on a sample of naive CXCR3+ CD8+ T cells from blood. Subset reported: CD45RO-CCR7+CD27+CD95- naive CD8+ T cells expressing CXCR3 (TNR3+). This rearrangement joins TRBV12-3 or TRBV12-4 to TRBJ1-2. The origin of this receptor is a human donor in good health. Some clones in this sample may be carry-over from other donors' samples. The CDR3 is CASSKAVVRDGYTF.